This T cell receptor beta chain appears in the sequencing data of a study of Ad26.COV2.S vaccination and SARS-CoV-2 variants. This table comes from immunoSEQ multiplex PCR, and its TCRdb copy is limited to in-frame clones, with some not included. This sample has 350,000 to 500,000 clones; more than 80% occur once, and the top ten carry 12%. The V gene's germline CDR1 is SGHTA and CDR2 FQGNSA. The CDR3 has 19 amino acids. The V gene end was trimmed by 4 bases and the J gene end by 1 base; junction bases not matched to a gene: 18. Described treatment: roughly 19 received Ad26.COV2.S at low or high dose, single or two shots; 5 received placebo; per-sample allocation not given. After the first vaccine or placebo injection, samples were drawn on day 63.

The chain joins TRBV7-2 to TRBJ1-2, with 7 bases identical to TRBD1. This receptor was obtained from a person aged 18-65 years who received the Ad26.COV2.S COVID-19 vaccine or a placebo. Here the sequenced sample was peripheral blood, taken in a trial of Ad26.COV2.S vaccine versus placebo. The CDR3 DNA follows: TGTGCCAGCAGCTCCACAATCCCCGGGACAGACCGCTTTAACTATGGCTACACCTTC. Amino acids: CASSSTIPGTDRFNYGYTF.